This T cell receptor beta chain was recovered during a study of cytomegalovirus exposure and HLA in healthy donors. 13 Jbeta primers and 60 Vbeta primers were used for the PCR. Data came from immunoSEQ multiplex PCR; TCRdb stores just in-frame clones and leaves some out. The sample has 50,000 or so clones. CDR3 length: 14 residues. The J segment lost 6 bases and the V segment lost 3 bases, leaving 7 bases of the junction unmatched. Germline V gene lookup returns CDR1 SGHTA and CDR2 FQGNSA. This TCR derives from a woman under 30 in good health and CMV-seronegative. The rearrangement joins TRBV7-2 to TRBJ1-2; 7 nucleotides agree with TRBD1. The specimen was PBMCs. The CDR3 coding sequence is TGTGCCAGCAGCTTTCTACAGGGGAACCATGGCTACACCTTC. It is translated as CASSFLQGNHGYTF.